This T cell receptor beta chain was sequenced in a study of T cell responses to AZD1222 COVID-19 vaccine. About the study: Recipients boosted at about 4 weeks or about 12 weeks are pooled. Study-wide points: Once two AZD1222 doses were given, Spike-specific TCR breadth and depth went up. No repertoire was sampled before or during the peak T cell response, only after it.

The V end was cut by 1 base, the J end by 4 bases, with 10 bases between. Germline V gene sequence: CDR1 SGHVS, CDR2 FQNEAQ. This CDR3 has 14 amino acids. Assay: immunoSEQ multiplex PCR; the TCRdb copy retains only in-frame clones and omits some. The sample carries tens of thousands of clones, about nine tenths recorded once. Of note for this clone: No antigen is known for it.

This receptor was obtained from an adult in good health. The sample here was peripheral blood, taken on day 0 of AZD1222 vaccination. The chain is built from TRBV7-8 and TRBJ1-1; D gene uncertain. The CDR3 DNA reads as TGTGCCAGCAGCTTAGAGCGGAAGGGCACTGAAGCTTTCTTT. Its translation is CASSLERKGTEAFF.